What follows is one T cell receptor beta chain and its context. Its antigen is as yet unknown. This CDR3 is built from 16 residues. Germline lookup yields CDR1 MGHRA and CDR2 YSYEKL. V was cut by 2 bases and J by 2 bases, with 14 bases left in between. As for treatment: approximately nine-day PBMC culture with coronavirus spike peptide pools or control peptides (ViraFEST assay). The data derive from a study of vaccination and CD4 T cells after COVID-19. The Oncomine TCR Beta short-read assay sequenced DNA from cultured CD4+ T cells. TCRdb analysed the PCR reads with MiXCR anew, one entry per CDR3 protein. The sample consists of roughly 13,000 distinct CDR3 sequences, about a third of them appearing once.

This sequence was found in a human donor who had recovered from COVID-19. This rearrangement joins TRBV4-1 to TRBJ2-3; D unclear. The sequenced sample consisted of CD4+ T cells from blood, cultured in vitro. The CDR3 reads CASSQTSQTNTDTQYF. In DNA, the CDR3 is TGCGCCAGCAGCCAAACCTCACAAACGAACACAGATACGCAGTATTTT.